Below, 20 T cell receptor beta chains from the same sample are listed, as sequenced in a study of memory CD4+ T cells and cytomegalovirus serostatus. The sort gate was single viable CD3+CD4+CD8-CD45RO+ cells for memory CD4+ T cells. Clones were read by immunoSEQ multiplex PCR, and TCRdb kept only the in-frame ones, dropping some. The sample yields roughly 50,000 clones, around 77% seen once. Input material: memory CD4+ T cells from blood. The receptor set was obtained from an adult in good health and CMV-seronegative.

V is TRBV11-1 and J is TRBJ2-5; possibly TRBD1 for D (5 bases). In germline, CDR1 is SGHAT, CDR2 FQDESV (reference sequence). The CDR3 runs 14 residues. The V end was cut by 2 bases, the J end by 4 bases, with 11 bases between. The CDR3 is CASSLNRKRETQYF. The CDR3 coding sequence is TGTGCCAGCAGCTTAAACAGGAAGCGAGAGACCCAGTACTTC.

The CDR3 reads CASSQDPGTGVQYF. The DNA for the CDR3 is TGCGCCAGCAGCCAAGATCCAGGGACAGGGGTTCAGTATTTT. This chain uses TRBV4-3 with TRBJ2-3; 10 nucleotides agree with TRBD1. The germline V gene encodes CDR1 LGHNA and CDR2 YSLEER. V was pared by 0 bases and J by 12 bases, with 6 bases of the junction left unmatched. CDR3 length equals 14 residues.

The chain is built from TRBV7-2 and TRBJ2-1; possible D gene TRBD2, 6 bases. CDR1 SGHTA and CDR2 FQGNSA come from the germline V gene. V was shortened by 1 base and J by 5 bases, with 15 bases between the two germline ends. CDR3 size: 16 residues. The CDR3 region is CASSLDSGLSDNEQFF. The CDR3 DNA is TGTGCCAGCAGCTTAGATAGCGGCTTATCGGACAATGAGCAGTTCTTC.

This clone has just a few counts. V gene TRBV27 combines with J gene TRBJ1-1, with 7 positions matching TRBD1. V lost 4 bases, J lost 5 bases, and 4 bases stayed unmatched. The germline CDR1 and CDR2 sequences are MNHEY and SMNVEV (reference sequence). This CDR3 comprises 13 residues. The CDR3, as DNA: TGTGCCAGCAGTTCGACAGGGAGTACTGAAGCTTTCTTT. Translating it yields CASSSTGSTEAFF.

The chain employs TRBV7-2 and TRBJ1-1, with a weak D call TRBD1 (5 bases). Germline-derived CDR1 and CDR2 are SGHTA and FQGNSA. The CDR3 contains 15 residues. With 1 base removed from V and 0 bases from J, the gap between germline ends came to 9 bases. CDR3 residues: CASSLGGRMNTEAFF. The CDR3 coding sequence is TGTGCCAGCAGCTTAGGGGGACGAATGAACACTGAAGCTTTCTTT.

This clone was seen a few times. This rearrangement joins TRBV7-9 to TRBJ2-1; TRBD2 matches at 13 bases. V shed 5 bases and J 3 bases; nucleotides not matched to a gene: 7. The CDR3 spans 17 residues. Germline-derived CDR1 and CDR2 are SEHNR and FQNEAQ (reference sequence). The CDR3 loop is CASSPLRLAGGYNEQFF. In DNA form, the CDR3 reads TGTGCCAGCAGCCCCCTTAGACTAGCGGGGGGCTACAATGAGCAGTTCTTC.

The chain combines TRBV19 with TRBJ1-1; D may be TRBD1 (6 bases). Germline CDR1 LNHDA, CDR2 SQIVND (reference sequence). The CDR3 covers 14 residues. The V gene lost 3 bases and the J gene lost 4 bases, with 12 bases spanning the gap. The CDR3 spells CASSIEGVATEAFF. The CDR3 region has the DNA TGTGCCAGTAGTATCGAGGGGGTGGCCACTGAAGCTTTCTTT.

V is TRBV5-5 and J is TRBJ1-2; 9 nucleotides agree with TRBD1. This CDR3 is built from 14 residues. V trimming: 3 bases; J trimming: 3 bases; junction bases outside the gene matches: 3. Germline V CDR1 and CDR2: SGHKS, YYEKEE (reference sequence). The CDR3 is CASSSGTGYYGYTF. CDR3 nucleotide sequence: TGTGCCAGCAGCTCCGGGACAGGGTACTATGGCTACACCTTC.

This clone has more than one count but fewer than ten. The genes are TRBV7-9 and TRBJ1-1; D is undetermined. Germline assignment: CDR1 SEHNR and CDR2 FQNEAQ (reference sequence). V lost 7 bases and J lost 4, with 19 bases in between. The CDR3 contains 15 residues. The CDR3 region has the DNA TGTGCCAGCACCCCAGGCAGTGTTTGGGGCACTGAAGCTTTCTTT. Its translation is CASTPGSVWGTEAFF.

The V call is TRBV9, the J call TRBJ1-4; D is ambiguous. Trimming cost V 1 base and J 0 bases, with 7 bases left between them. This CDR3 has 15 amino acids. Germline CDR1 reads SGDLS; CDR2 reads YYNGEE. The CDR3 region is CASSVLGATNEKLFF. CDR3 DNA sequence: TGTGCCAGCAGCGTATTGGGTGCAACTAATGAAAAACTGTTTTTT. Drawing the rest from reference TRBV9 and TRBJ1-4, the complete variable domain is DSGVTQTPKHLITATGQRVTLRCSPRSGDLSVYWYQQSLDQGLQFLIQYYNGEERAKGNILERFSAQQFPDLHSELNLSSLELGDSALYFCASSVLGATNEKLFFGSGTQLSVL.

The chain couples TRBV18 to TRBJ2-7, with TRBD1 matching 7 bases. Germline CDR1 is KGHSH and CDR2 is LQKENI. There are 14 residues in the CDR3. Losses at the gene ends were 6 bases for V and 2 bases for J; bases not matched to a gene: 7. The CDR3 sequence is CASSRQGDTYEQYF. CDR3 in DNA: TGTGCCAGCTCCCGACAGGGAGATACCTACGAGCAGTACTTC.

J is TRBJ1-3 and V is TRBV9, with 10 bases fitting TRBD1. This CDR3 contains 17 residues. With V trimmed by 0 bases and J by 1 base, 4 bases remained unmatched. Germline V gives CDR1 SGDLS, CDR2 YYNGEE. The CDR3: CASSVGGTGASGNTIYF. The CDR3 DNA is TGTGCCAGCAGCGTAGGTGGGACAGGGGCTTCTGGAAACACCATATATTTT.

This chain uses TRBV11-2 with TRBJ2-3; 8 nucleotides match TRBD2. The CDR3 runs to 19 residues. Germline V gene lookup returns CDR1 SGHAT and CDR2 FQNNGV. Trimming took 2 bases from V and 5 from J; bases not matched to a gene: 18. The chain's CDR3 is CASSLYRGFGGGPEDTQYF. The CDR3, as DNA: TGTGCCAGCAGCTTATATAGGGGGTTTGGCGGGGGGCCGGAAGATACGCAGTATTTT.

In its sample, this clone ranks as medium-sized. The chain links TRBV7-6 to TRBJ1-2; TRBD1 agrees at 8 bases. After removal of 5 bases from V and 3 bases from J, the junction contained 8 bases not matched to a gene. Germline V CDR1 and CDR2: SGHVS, FNYEAQ. The CDR3 has 15 residues. CDR3: CASSVTQGADYGYTF. The DNA of the CDR3 is TGTGCCAGCAGCGTTACTCAGGGGGCTGACTATGGCTACACCTTC.

The gene calls are TRBV30 and TRBJ1-2, with D unresolved. Per the germline V gene, CDR1 is GTSNPN and CDR2 is SVGIG (reference sequence). Trimming took 0 bases from V and 5 from J, leaving 7 bases between them. The CDR3 runs to 12 residues. The CDR3 sequence is CAWSVGVYGYTF. In DNA, the CDR3 is TGTGCCTGGAGTGTAGGTGTTTATGGCTACACCTTC.

The DNA of the CDR3 is TGTGCCAGCAGCGTCCAGATTGATTCACCCCTCCACTTT. The encoded protein is CASSVQIDSPLHF. The chain links TRBV7-2 to TRBJ1-6; D ambiguous. This CDR3 contains 13 residues. Trimming took 5 bases from V and 8 from J, leaving 10 bases between them. In germline, CDR1 is SGHTA, CDR2 FQGNSA.

The chain recombines TRBV11-2 with TRBJ2-3; 8 bases are a match to TRBD1. The CDR3 covers 16 residues. Per the germline V gene, CDR1 is SGHAT and CDR2 is FQNNGV. With V trimmed by 1 base and J by 0 bases, 3 bases remained unmatched. The DNA of the CDR3 is TGTGCCAGCAGCTTAGCGGGACAGGCTAGCACAGATACGCAGTATTTT. Encoded protein: CASSLAGQASTDTQYF.

The chain couples TRBV28 to TRBJ1-1; D uncertain. The CDR3 runs to 12 residues. The V gene's germline CDR1 is MDHEN and CDR2 SYDVKM. Trimming removed 2 bases at V and 6 bases at J, with 7 bases between. In nucleotides, the CDR3 is TGTGCCAGCAGTTTAAGGAAGGCTGAAGCTTTCTTT. Its translation is CASSLRKAEAFF.

CDR3 in DNA: TGTGCCAGCAGTGAATCGATGAACACTGAAGCTTTCTTT. Its protein is CASSESMNTEAFF. This sequence joins TRBV6-1 and TRBJ1-1; D gene unclear. The CDR3 extends over 13 amino acids. Trimming left V 2 bases short and J 0 bases short, with 4 bases between. Germline assignment: CDR1 MNHNS and CDR2 SASEGT.

This clone ranks as medium-sized. This chain connects TRBV28 to TRBJ1-1, with D possibly being TRBD1 (6 bases). The germline CDR1 and CDR2 sequences are MDHEN and SYDVKM. With 10 bases removed from V and 0 bases from J, the gap between germline ends came to 15 bases. The CDR3 is made up of 14 amino acids. The CDR3 nucleotides are TGTGCCACCCGCGAGGGGACACTGAACACTGAAGCTTTCTTT. Translation: CATREGTLNTEAFF.